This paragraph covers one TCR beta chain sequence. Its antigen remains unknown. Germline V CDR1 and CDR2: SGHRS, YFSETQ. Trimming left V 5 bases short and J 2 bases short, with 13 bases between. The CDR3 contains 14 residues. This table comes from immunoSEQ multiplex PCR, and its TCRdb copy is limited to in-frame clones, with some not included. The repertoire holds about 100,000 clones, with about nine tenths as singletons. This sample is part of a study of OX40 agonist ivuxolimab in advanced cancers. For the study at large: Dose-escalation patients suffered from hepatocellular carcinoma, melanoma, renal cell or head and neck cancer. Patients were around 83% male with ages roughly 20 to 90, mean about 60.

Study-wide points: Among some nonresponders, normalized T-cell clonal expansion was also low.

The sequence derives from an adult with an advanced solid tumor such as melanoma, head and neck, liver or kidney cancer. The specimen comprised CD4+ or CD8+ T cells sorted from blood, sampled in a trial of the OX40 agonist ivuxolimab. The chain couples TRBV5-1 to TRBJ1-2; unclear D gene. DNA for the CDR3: TGCGCCAGCAGGCCCGACTACTGGAACTATGGCTACACCTTC. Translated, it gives CASRPDYWNYGYTF. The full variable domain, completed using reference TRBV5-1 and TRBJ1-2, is KAGVTQTPRYLIKTRGQQVTLSCSPISGHRSVSWYQQTPGQGLQFLFEYFSETQRNKGNFPGRFSGRQFSNSRSEMNVSTLELGDSALYLCASRPDYWNYGYTFGSGTRLTVV.